Following are 21 T cell receptor beta chains from one sample sequenced in a study of T cell responses to AZD1222 COVID-19 vaccine. Sequenced by immunoSEQ multiplex PCR; TCRdb stores in-frame clones only, minus some. This table holds tens of thousands of clones, around 90% found once. The starting material was peripheral blood, obtained on day 0 of AZD1222 vaccination. The receptors stem from an adult in good health.

The chain couples TRBV3-1 (or the pseudogene TRBV3-2) to TRBJ2-1; tentative D call: TRBD1 (5 bases). V dropped 2 bases and J dropped 10 bases, with 6 bases sitting between them. Germline loops: CDR1 LGHDT, CDR2 YNNKEL (reference sequence). The CDR3 length is 11 residues. The CDR3: CASSQSGEQFF. The DNA of the CDR3 is TGTGCCAGCAGCCAATCAGGGGAGCAGTTCTTC.

This chain uses TRBV7-9 with TRBJ1-3, with a tentative D call TRBD1 (6 bases). Trimming shortened V by 0 bases and J by 3 bases, and 9 bases separated the two germline ends. CDR3 length: 15 residues. The germline V gene encodes CDR1 SEHNR and CDR2 FQNEAQ (reference sequence). The CDR3 DNA is TGTGCCAGCAGCTTAGCGTCCAGGGGTGGAAACACCATATATTTT. It encodes CASSLASRGGNTIYF. Looking up the rest from reference TRBV7-9 and TRBJ1-3 gives the full variable domain: DTGVSQNPRHKITKRGQNVTFRCDPISEHNRLYWYRQTLGQGPEFLTYFQNEAQLEKSRLLSDRFSAERPKGSFSTLEIQRTEQGDSAMYLCASSLASRGGNTIYFGEGSWLTVV.

The V call is TRBV7-9, the J call TRBJ1-1; D unclear. Germline V gene lookup returns CDR1 SEHNR and CDR2 FQNEAQ (reference sequence). The CDR3 sequence is 13 residues long. The ends were cut back, 1 base at V and 11 bases at J, with 14 bases in the middle. CDR3 sequence reads: CASSLGATGRAFF. DNA for the CDR3: TGTGCCAGCAGCTTAGGGGCAACCGGGCGGGCTTTCTTT.

The V gene is TRBV15, the J gene TRBJ2-5; 7 nucleotides align to TRBD2. The ends lost 0 bases at V and 5 bases at J; junction bases unmatched: 12. The CDR3 consists of 17 residues. Per germline, CDR1 LNHNV and CDR2 YYDKDF (reference sequence). The CDR3 DNA reads as TGTGCCACCAGCAGAGATGGACGCGGGAGAAGGCTGGAGACCCAGTACTTC. This codes for CATSRDGRGRRLETQYF.

The chain has TRBV27 and TRBJ2-7; D is unresolved. CDR3 length: 17 amino acids. V was clipped by 10 bases and J by 3 bases, with 28 bases between them. Germline V lookup: CDR1 MNHEY, CDR2 SMNVEV (reference sequence). The CDR3 DNA follows: TGTGCCACCGCTAGTATGGGTTTTGGGAACGTCGGCTACGAGCAGTACTTC. This gives the protein CATASMGFGNVGYEQYF.

The rearrangement joins TRBV28 to TRBJ2-3; 9 nucleotides match TRBD2. The CDR3 extends over 15 amino acids. In germline, CDR1 is MDHEN, CDR2 SYDVKM. V lost 1 base and J lost 4; bases outside the gene matches: 3. The CDR3 region has the DNA TGTGCCAGCAGTTTATCTAGCGGGACGCCAGATACGCAGTATTTT. Translated, it gives CASSLSSGTPDTQYF.

The rearrangement joins TRBV11-2 to TRBJ1-2; possible D gene TRBD1, 5 bases. The CDR3 totals 15 residues. The germline V and J ends were trimmed by 8 bases and 3 bases, with 19 bases remaining between them. The germline gives CDR1 SGHAT, CDR2 FQNNGV. CDR3 region: CASGSEVGGYYGYTF. CDR3 in DNA: TGTGCCAGCGGTTCCGAAGTCGGGGGATACTATGGCTACACCTTC.

This clone showed up just once. This chain joins TRBV18 and TRBJ2-3; D gene unclear. V lost 2 bases, J lost 3 bases, and 3 bases lay in between. Looked up from germline, CDR1 is KGHSH and CDR2 is LQKENI. CDR3 size: 12 residues. The CDR3 is CASSPETDTQYF. CDR3 nucleotides: TGTGCCAGCTCACCAGAGACAGATACGCAGTATTTT. The full variable domain, rest sourced from reference TRBV18 and TRBJ2-3, is NAGVMQNPRHLVRRRGQEARLRCSPMKGHSHVYWYRQLPEEGLKFMVYLQKENIIDESGMPKERFSAEFPKEGPSILRIQQVVRGDSAAYFCASSPETDTQYFGPGTRLTVL.

The gene calls are TRBV5-1 and TRBJ2-1; 13 positions match TRBD2. V lost 3 bases and J lost 6; bases outside the gene matches: 6. The CDR3 is 16 residues long. Germline CDR1 reads SGHRS; CDR2 reads YFSETQ. In nucleotides, the CDR3 is TGCGCCAGCAGCTCAGGACTAGCGGGAGTGGGCAATGAGCAGTTCTTC. This translates into CASSSGLAGVGNEQFF.

The rearrangement links TRBV5-1 to TRBJ1-1; D perhaps matches TRBD1 (5 bases). Germline V gene data show CDR1 as SGHRS and CDR2 as YFSETQ. The CDR3 has 13 residues. Trimming removed 0 bases from V and 4 bases from J, with 7 bases in between. The CDR3 spells CASSLEGSTEAFF. In DNA, the CDR3 is TGCGCCAGCAGCTTGGAGGGGAGCACTGAAGCTTTCTTT.

The CDR3 loop reads CASSRVASYEQYF. CDR3 coding DNA: TGTGCCAGCTCAAGGGTAGCCTCCTACGAGCAGTACTTC. The V gene is TRBV18, the J gene TRBJ2-7; D remains ambiguous. CDR1 is KGHSH and CDR2 is LQKENI in the germline V gene. V lost 5 bases and J 0 bases, leaving 8 bases between the germline ends. The CDR3 consists of 13 residues.

This chain links TRBV7-9 with TRBJ2-3; TRBD2 agrees at 9 bases. The CDR3 is made up of 17 amino acids. J lost 2 bases, V lost 7 bases, and 13 bases had no gene match. CDR1 is SEHNR and CDR2 is FQNEAQ in the germline V gene (reference sequence). The CDR3 is CASKVASGKGITDTQYF. The CDR3 DNA sequence: TGTGCCAGCAAGGTCGCTAGCGGGAAGGGAATCACAGATACGCAGTATTTT.

The chain is built from TRBV18 and TRBJ2-3; TRBD1 agrees at 8 bases. V lost 5 bases and J lost 6; bases outside the gene matches: 7. Germline CDR1 reads KGHSH; CDR2 reads LQKENI. This CDR3 comprises 14 residues. In nucleotides, the CDR3 is TGTGCCAGCTCAAGAATCGCAGGGGGCGATACGCAGTATTTT. Encoded protein: CASSRIAGGDTQYF.

V usage is TRBV7-9 and J usage is TRBJ1-1; D is unclear. Germline lookup yields CDR1 SEHNR and CDR2 FQNEAQ (reference sequence). This CDR3 is 13 amino acids long. The germline V and J ends were trimmed by 1 base and 3 bases, with 6 bases remaining between them. The CDR3 DNA is TGTGCCAGCAGCTTAGTTGTCTACACTGAAGCTTTCTTT. It specifies CASSLVVYTEAFF.

CDR3 protein: CASSNVGTSGGSSYNEQFF. CDR3 nucleotide sequence: TGTGCCAGCAGCAATGTTGGGACTAGCGGGGGTAGCTCCTACAATGAGCAGTTCTTC. The V gene is TRBV21-1, the J gene TRBJ2-1; the DNA was not compared with TRBD2, the D call given in the table. TRBV21-1 is a documented pseudogene. The length of the CDR3 is 19 residues.

The genes are TRBV18 and TRBJ2-1; D perhaps matches TRBD2 (5 bases). The germline V gene has CDR1 KGHSH and CDR2 LQKENI. V gave up 2 bases and J gave up 6 bases, with 11 bases separating them. The CDR3 is made up of 14 amino acids. The CDR3 loop reads CASSPGSVINEQFF. The DNA of the CDR3 is TGTGCCAGCTCACCAGGGAGCGTGATCAATGAGCAGTTCTTC.

This clone has more than one count but fewer than ten. The chain is built from TRBV5-1 and TRBJ2-7, with TRBD2 identical over 7 bases. The germline CDR1 and CDR2 sequences are SGHRS and YFSETQ. The CDR3 consists of 13 residues. V lost 4 bases, J lost 2 bases, and 3 bases stayed unmatched. The CDR3 DNA sequence: TGCGCCAGCAGCCCAGCGGGACCCTACGAGCAGTACTTC. Its translation: CASSPAGPYEQYF. Together with reference TRBV5-1 and TRBJ2-7, the CDR3 gives the full variable domain: KAGVTQTPRYLIKTRGQQVTLSCSPISGHRSVSWYQQTPGQGLQFLFEYFSETQRNKGNFPGRFSGRQFSNSRSEMNVSTLELGDSALYLCASSPAGPYEQYFGPGTRLTVT.

The V gene is TRBV9, the J gene TRBJ2-7, with unresolved D. CDR1 and CDR2 (germline): SGDLS, YYNGEE. The CDR3 runs 14 residues. The germline V and J ends were trimmed by 0 bases and 2 bases, with 9 bases remaining between them. CDR3 sequence: CASSVVELAYEQYF. CDR3 nucleotides: TGTGCCAGCAGCGTAGTCGAGCTGGCCTACGAGCAGTACTTC.

CDR3 sequence (DNA): TGTGCCAGCAGCTTAACCTACGGACAGGGGGTCAACACTGAAGCTTTCTTT. It encodes CASSLTYGQGVNTEAFF. The chain uses TRBV11-3 and TRBJ1-1; 10 positions match TRBD1. The CDR3 extends over 17 amino acids. With 2 bases clipped from V and 2 bases from J, the junction kept 8 bases outside the gene matches. Germline V gives CDR1 SGHNT, CDR2 YENEEA.

The V and J genes are TRBV27 and TRBJ2-7; TRBD1 aligns across 7 bases. Germline loops: CDR1 MNHEY, CDR2 SMNVEV (reference sequence). This CDR3 region has 15 residues. With 9 bases clipped from V and 0 bases from J, the junction kept 11 bases outside the gene matches. In nucleotides, the CDR3 is TGTGCCAGTGGGATCTTACAGGGGATCTCCTACGAGCAGTACTTC. Its protein is CASGILQGISYEQYF.

V usage is TRBV28 and J usage is TRBJ2-2; D is possibly TRBD2 (5 bases). Germline assignment: CDR1 MDHEN and CDR2 SYDVKM. The CDR3 has 16 amino acids. The V and J ends lost 7 bases and 3 bases respectively, with 18 bases between them. This CDR3 reads CASTLLRADYTGELFF. CDR3 coding DNA: TGTGCCAGCACCTTGCTGCGAGCGGATTACACCGGGGAGCTGTTTTTT.